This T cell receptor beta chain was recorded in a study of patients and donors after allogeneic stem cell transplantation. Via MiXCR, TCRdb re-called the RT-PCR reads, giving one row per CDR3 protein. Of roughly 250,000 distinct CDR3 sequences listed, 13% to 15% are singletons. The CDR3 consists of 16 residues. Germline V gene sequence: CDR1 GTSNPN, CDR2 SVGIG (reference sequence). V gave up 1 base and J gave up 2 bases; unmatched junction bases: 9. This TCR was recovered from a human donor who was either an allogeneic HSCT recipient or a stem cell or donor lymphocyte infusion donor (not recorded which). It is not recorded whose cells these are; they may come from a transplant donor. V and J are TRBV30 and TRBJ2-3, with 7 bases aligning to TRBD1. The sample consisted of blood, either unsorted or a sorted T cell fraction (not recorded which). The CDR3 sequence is CAWSAQGKTNTDTQYF. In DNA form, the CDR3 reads TGTGCCTGGAGTGCACAGGGGAAAACCAACACAGATACGCAGTATTTT.